The subject of this entry is one T cell receptor beta chain. The antigen remains unidentified. This sample is drawn from a study of post-analysis software for immune sequencing data. The overall study: The disease courses spanned relapsing-remitting, secondary progressive and progressive-relapsing forms of multiple sclerosis.

Germline CDR1 and CDR2: DFQATT and SNEGSKA (reference sequence). The V gene lost 2 bases and the J gene lost 7 bases, with 15 bases spanning the gap. The CDR3 totals 14 residues. Researchers reported that TCR beta cDNA libraries carried unique molecular identifiers. Yield was roughly 0.5 million cDNA molecules from about 0.94 to 9.7 million T cells. In TCRdb, the PCR reads were re-called with MiXCR into one record per CDR3 protein. The data hold more than 500,000 distinct CDR3 sequences, with around a third observed a single time. General study points: TRBV segments more frequent in patients than in controls numbered about 5 and included TRBV5-6, TRBV5-1 and TRBV20-1. Samples from a shared batch, those prepared together, strongly co-clustered by F measure. Normalized Chao1 diversity in multiple sclerosis patients fell significantly below that of controls.

The rearrangement uses TRBV20-1 and TRBJ2-4, with a possible D match to TRBD1 (6 bases). Sequenced input: blood. This receptor was taken from a girl aged 2 to 17 with multiple sclerosis. DNA of the CDR3: TGCAGTGCTAGACGGTCACAGGGTGAGAACATTCAGTACTTC. Its translation is CSARRSQGENIQYF.